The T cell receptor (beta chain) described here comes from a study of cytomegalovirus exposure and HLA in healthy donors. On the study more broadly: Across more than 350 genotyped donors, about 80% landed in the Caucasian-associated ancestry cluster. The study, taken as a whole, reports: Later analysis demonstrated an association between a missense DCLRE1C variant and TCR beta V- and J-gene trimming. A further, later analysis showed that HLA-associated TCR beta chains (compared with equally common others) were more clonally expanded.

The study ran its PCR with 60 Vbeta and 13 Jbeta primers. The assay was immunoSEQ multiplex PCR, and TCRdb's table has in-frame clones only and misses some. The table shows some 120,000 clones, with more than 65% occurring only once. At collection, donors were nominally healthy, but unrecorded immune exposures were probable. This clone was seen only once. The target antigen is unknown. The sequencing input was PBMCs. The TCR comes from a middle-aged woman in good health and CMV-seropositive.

The DNA for the CDR3 is TGCGCCAGCAGCCAACTACGGGAGAACACTGAAGCTTTCTTT. Encoded protein: CASSQLRENTEAFF. The chain employs TRBV4-1 and TRBJ1-1, with D unresolved. Germline V gives CDR1 MGHRA, CDR2 YSYEKL. V lost 2 bases, J lost 1 base, and 8 bases lay in between. The CDR3 is made up of 14 amino acids.